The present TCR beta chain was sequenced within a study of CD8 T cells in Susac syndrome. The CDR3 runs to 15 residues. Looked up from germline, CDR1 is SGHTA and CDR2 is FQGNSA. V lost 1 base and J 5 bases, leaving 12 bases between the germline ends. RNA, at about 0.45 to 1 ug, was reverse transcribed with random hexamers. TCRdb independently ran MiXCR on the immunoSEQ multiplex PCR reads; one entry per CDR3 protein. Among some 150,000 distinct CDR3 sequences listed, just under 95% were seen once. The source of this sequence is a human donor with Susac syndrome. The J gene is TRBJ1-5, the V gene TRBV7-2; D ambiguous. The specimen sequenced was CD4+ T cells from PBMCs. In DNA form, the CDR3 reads TGTGCCAGCAGCTTAGTCGCGGGGTTCGATCAGCCCCAGCATTTT. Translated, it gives CASSLVAGFDQPQHF.